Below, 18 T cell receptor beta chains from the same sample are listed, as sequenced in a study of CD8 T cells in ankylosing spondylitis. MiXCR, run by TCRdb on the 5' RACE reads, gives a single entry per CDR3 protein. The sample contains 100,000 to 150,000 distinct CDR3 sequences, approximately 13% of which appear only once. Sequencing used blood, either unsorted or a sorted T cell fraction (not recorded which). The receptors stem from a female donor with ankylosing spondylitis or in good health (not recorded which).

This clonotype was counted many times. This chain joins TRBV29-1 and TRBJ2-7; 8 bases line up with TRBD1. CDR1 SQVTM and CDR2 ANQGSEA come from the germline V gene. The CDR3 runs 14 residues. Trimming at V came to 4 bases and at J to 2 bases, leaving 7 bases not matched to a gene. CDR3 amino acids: CSVGGGTGAYEQYF. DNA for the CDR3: TGCAGCGTTGGGGGCGGGACAGGAGCCTACGAGCAGTACTTC.

CDR3 loop: CASGGRGLFNQPQHF. The CDR3 DNA reads TGTGCCAGCGGGGGGAGGGGGCTGTTCAATCAGCCCCAGCATTTT. The chain has TRBV28 and TRBJ1-5; TRBD1 agrees at 7 bases. Germline V gene data show CDR1 as MDHEN and CDR2 as SYDVKM. The CDR3 is made up of 15 amino acids. V shed 8 bases, J shed 3 bases, and the junction held 10 bases outside the gene matches. The full variable domain, its missing parts supplied by reference TRBV28 and TRBJ1-5, is DVKVTQSSRYLVKRTGEKVFLECVQDMDHENMFWYRQDPGLGLRLIYFSYDVKMKEKGDIPEGYSVSREKKERFSLILESASTNQTSMYLCASGGRGLFNQPQHFGDGTRLSIL.

CDR3: CASSIGTGGLNAMGTGELFF. CDR3 coding DNA: TGCGCCAGCAGCATCGGGACAGGGGGTTTGAACGCTATGGGGACCGGGGAGCTGTTTTTT. The V call is TRBV5-1, the J call TRBJ2-2; 11 bases line up with TRBD1. Germline V lookup: CDR1 SGHRS, CDR2 YFSETQ. J was trimmed by 5 bases and V by 4 bases; bases with no gene match: 19. This CDR3 contains 20 residues.

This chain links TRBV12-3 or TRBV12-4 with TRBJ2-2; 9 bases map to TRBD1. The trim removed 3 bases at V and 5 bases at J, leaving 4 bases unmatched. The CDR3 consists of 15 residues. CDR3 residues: CASSFRQGGTGELFF. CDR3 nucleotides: TGTGCCAGCAGTTTCCGACAGGGGGGGACCGGGGAGCTGTTTTTT.

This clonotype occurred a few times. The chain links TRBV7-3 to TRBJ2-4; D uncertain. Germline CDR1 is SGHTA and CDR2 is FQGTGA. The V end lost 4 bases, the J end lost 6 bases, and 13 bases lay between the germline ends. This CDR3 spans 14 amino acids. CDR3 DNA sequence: TGTGCCAGCAGCTCGGGCCCCGGCGGAAACATTCAGTACTTC. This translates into CASSSGPGGNIQYF.

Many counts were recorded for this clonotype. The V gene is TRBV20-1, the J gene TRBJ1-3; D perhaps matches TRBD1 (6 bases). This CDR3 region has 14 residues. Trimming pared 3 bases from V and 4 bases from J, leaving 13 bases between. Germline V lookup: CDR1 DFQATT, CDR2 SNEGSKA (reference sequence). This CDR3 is CSASSTGFGNTIYF. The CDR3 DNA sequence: TGCAGTGCTAGTTCGACAGGCTTCGGAAACACCATATATTTT.

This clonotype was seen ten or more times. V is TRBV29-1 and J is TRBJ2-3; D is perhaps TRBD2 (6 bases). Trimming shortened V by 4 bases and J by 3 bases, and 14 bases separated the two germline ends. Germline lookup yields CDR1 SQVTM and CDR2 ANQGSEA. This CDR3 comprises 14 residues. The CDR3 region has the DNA TGCAGCGTTGCCGTGGGGGGTGGGACAGATACGCAGTATTTT. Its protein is CSVAVGGGTDTQYF.

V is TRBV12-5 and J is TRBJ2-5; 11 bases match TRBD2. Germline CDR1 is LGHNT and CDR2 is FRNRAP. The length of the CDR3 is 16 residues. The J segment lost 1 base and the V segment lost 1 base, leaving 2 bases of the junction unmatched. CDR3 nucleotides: TGTGCTAGTGGTTTGGGGGGGACTAGCGGCCAAGAGACCCAGTACTTC. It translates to CASGLGGTSGQETQYF. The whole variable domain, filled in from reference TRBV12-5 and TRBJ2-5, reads DARVTQTPRHKVTEMGQEVTMRCQPILGHNTVFWYRQTMMQGLELLAYFRNRAPLDDSGMPKDRFSAEMPDATLATLKIQPSEPRDSAVYFCASGLGGTSGQETQYFGPGTRLLVL.

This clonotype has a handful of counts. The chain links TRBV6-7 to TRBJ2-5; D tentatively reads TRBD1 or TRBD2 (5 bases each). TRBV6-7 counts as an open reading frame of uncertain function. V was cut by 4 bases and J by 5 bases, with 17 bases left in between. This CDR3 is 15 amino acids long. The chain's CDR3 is CASSWGRGRKETQYF. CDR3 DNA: TGTGCCAGCAGTTGGGGCCGAGGGCGCAAGGAGACCCAGTACTTC.

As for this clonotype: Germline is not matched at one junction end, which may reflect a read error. The CDR3 sequence is CTSSLHSQETQYF. The CDR3 DNA sequence: TGTACCAGCAGTTTACACAGCCAAGAGACCCAGTACTTC. The chain recombines TRBV12-3 or TRBV12-4 with TRBJ2-5; D is unresolved. The CDR3 extends over 13 amino acids.

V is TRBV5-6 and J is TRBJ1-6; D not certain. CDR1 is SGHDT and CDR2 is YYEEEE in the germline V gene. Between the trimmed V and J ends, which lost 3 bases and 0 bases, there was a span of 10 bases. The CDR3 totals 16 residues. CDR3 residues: CASSSDGGSYNSPLHF. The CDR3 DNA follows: TGTGCCAGCAGCTCGGACGGAGGCTCCTATAATTCACCCCTCCACTTT.

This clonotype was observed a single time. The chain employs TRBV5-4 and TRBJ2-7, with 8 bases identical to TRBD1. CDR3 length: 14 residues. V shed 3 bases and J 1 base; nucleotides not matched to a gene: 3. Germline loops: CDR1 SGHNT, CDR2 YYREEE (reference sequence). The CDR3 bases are TGTGCCAGCAGCTCGGACAGGGCTTCCTACGAGCAGTACTTC. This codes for CASSSDRASYEQYF.

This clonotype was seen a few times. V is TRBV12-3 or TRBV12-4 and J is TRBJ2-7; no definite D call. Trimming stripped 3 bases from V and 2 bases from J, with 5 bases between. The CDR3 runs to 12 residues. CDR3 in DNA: TGTGCCAGCAGTTTCGGCGCCTACGAGCAGTACTTC. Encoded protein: CASSFGAYEQYF.

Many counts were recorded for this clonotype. The CDR3 DNA reads as TGTGCCACCAGTCCCACCACCTTTAATGAAAAACTGTTTTTT. This codes for CATSPTTFNEKLFF. The chain uses TRBV24-1 and TRBJ1-4; D is ambiguous. The CDR3 has 14 residues. CDR1 is KGHDR, CDR2 SFDVKD, per germline. V dropped 6 bases and J dropped 4 bases, with 11 bases sitting between them.

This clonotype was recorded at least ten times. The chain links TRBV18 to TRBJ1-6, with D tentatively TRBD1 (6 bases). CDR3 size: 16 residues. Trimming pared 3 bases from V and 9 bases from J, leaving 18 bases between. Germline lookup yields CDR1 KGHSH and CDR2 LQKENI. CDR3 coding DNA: TGTGCCAGCTCACCCCCAACAGGGAGGTTGGCTTCACCCCTCCACTTT. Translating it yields CASSPPTGRLASPLHF.

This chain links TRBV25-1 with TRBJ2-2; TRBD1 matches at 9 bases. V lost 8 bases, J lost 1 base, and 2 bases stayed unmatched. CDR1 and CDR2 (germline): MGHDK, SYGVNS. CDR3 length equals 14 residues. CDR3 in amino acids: CASSGQGNTGELFF. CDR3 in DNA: TGTGCCAGCTCGGGACAGGGGAACACCGGGGAGCTGTTTTTT.

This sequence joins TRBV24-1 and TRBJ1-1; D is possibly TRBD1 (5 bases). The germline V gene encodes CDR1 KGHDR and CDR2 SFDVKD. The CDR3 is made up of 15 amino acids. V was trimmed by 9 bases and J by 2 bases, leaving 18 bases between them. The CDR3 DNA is TGTGCCACCCGGGGGTCTCCGGGAAGAAACACTGAAGCTTTCTTT. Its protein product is CATRGSPGRNTEAFF.

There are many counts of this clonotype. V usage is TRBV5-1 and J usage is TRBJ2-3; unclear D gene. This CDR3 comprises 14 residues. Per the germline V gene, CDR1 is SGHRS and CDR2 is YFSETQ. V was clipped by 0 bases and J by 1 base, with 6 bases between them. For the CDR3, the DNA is TGCGCCAGCAGCTTGGGCTACGGCACAGATACGCAGTATTTT. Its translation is CASSLGYGTDTQYF.